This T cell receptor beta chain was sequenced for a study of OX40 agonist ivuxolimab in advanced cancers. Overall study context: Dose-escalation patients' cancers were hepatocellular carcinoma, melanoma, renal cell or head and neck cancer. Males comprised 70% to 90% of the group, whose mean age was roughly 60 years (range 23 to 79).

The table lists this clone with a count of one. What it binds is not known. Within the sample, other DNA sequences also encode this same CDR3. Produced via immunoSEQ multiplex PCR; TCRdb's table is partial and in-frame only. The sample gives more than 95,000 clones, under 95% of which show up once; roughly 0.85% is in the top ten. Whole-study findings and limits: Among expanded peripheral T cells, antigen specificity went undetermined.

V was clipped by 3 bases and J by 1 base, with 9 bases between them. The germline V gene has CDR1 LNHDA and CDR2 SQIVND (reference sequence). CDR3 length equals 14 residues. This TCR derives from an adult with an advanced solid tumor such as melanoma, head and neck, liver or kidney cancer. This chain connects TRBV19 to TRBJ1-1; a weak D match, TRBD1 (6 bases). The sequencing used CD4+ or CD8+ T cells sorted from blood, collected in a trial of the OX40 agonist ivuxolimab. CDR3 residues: CASSIRGGNTEAFF. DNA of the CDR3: TGTGCCAGTAGTATTAGGGGGGGGAACACTGAAGCTTTCTTT.